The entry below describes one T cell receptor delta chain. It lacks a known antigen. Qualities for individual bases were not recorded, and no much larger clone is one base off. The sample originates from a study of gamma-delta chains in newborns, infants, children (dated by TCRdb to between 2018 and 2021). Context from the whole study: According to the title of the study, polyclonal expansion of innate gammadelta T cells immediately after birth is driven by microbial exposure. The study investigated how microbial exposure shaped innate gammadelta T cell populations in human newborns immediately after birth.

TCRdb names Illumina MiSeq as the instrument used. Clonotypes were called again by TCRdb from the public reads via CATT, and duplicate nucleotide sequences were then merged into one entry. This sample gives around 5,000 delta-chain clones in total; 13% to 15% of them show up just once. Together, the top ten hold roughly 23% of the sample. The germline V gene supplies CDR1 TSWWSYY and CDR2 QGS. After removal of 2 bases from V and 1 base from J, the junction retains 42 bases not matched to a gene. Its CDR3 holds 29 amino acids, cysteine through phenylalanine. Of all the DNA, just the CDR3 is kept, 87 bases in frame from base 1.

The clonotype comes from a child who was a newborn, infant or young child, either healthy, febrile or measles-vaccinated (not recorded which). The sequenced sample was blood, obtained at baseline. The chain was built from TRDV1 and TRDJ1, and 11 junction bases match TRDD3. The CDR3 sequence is CALGEKGVLLLDLGDTILVRRGGTDKLIF. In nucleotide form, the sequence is TGTGCTCTTGGGGAAAAAGGGGTCCTGCTTCTCGATCTGGGGGATACTATCCTTGTGAGAAGGGGAGGCACCGATAAACTCATCTTT.